The 31 T cell receptor beta chains below all came from one sample that was sequenced in a study of blood T cell repertoires in COVID-19 (dated by TCRdb to the early 2020s). The library was generated by the immunoSEQ multiplex PCR assay. What TCRdb holds here is the immuneACCESS table cut down to in-frame rearrangements. Part of the clones is not present; checked against another copy, under half of the missing clones reflect an unresolved V gene, and the others are unexplained. A total of 150,000 to 200,000 clones appear in this sample, 80% to 90% of them only once. The top ten clonotypes cover 2.1% of the sample. Sequenced: peripheral blood. Receptors originate from an older man with active or convalescent COVID-19.

The chain carries TRBV3-1 (or the pseudogene TRBV3-2) and TRBJ2-5; 8 nucleotides agree with TRBD2. J was trimmed by 1 base and V by 0 bases; bases with no gene match: 4. CDR3 size: 16 residues. The germline gives CDR1 LGHDT, CDR2 YNNKEL (reference sequence). The CDR3: CASSQDLSGGQETQYF. CDR3 coding DNA: TGTGCCAGCAGCCAAGATCTAAGCGGGGGCCAAGAGACCCAGTACTTC.

This sequence joins TRBV5-1 and TRBJ1-5; TRBD1 might be the D (5 bases). This CDR3 is 14 amino acids long. The V end lost 0 bases, the J end lost 3 bases, and 7 bases lay between the germline ends. Germline values: CDR1 SGHRS, CDR2 YFSETQ. This chain's CDR3 is CASSLGGVNQPQHF. The CDR3 nucleotides are TGCGCCAGCAGCTTGGGGGGGGTCAATCAGCCCCAGCATTTT.

V gene TRBV7-8 combines with J gene TRBJ2-5; 9 bases are shared with TRBD2. Germline CDR1 reads SGHVS; CDR2 reads FQNEAQ. This CDR3 region has 16 residues. V lost 5 bases, J lost 1 base, and 8 bases stayed unmatched. CDR3 in amino acids: CASSPLAGPIQETQYF. For the CDR3, the DNA is TGTGCCAGCAGCCCCCTAGCGGGGCCCATCCAAGAGACCCAGTACTTC.

This clone was detected only once. J is TRBJ1-1 and V is TRBV5-1; D is ambiguous. V dropped 6 bases and J dropped 1 base, with 10 bases sitting between them. Germline lookup yields CDR1 SGHRS and CDR2 YFSETQ. This CDR3 contains 13 residues. The CDR3 here is CASMRDGNTEAFF. The CDR3 DNA sequence: TGCGCCAGCATGAGGGATGGGAACACTGAAGCTTTCTTT.

In its sample, this clone was seen once. The V gene is TRBV28, the J gene TRBJ1-4; 8 nucleotides agree with TRBD1. Germline V CDR1 and CDR2: MDHEN, SYDVKM. V dropped 4 bases and J dropped 7; count of bases not matched to a gene: 5. This CDR3 has 14 amino acids. CDR3 DNA sequence: TGTGCCAGCAGTTCAGGACAGGGAGGTGAAAAACTGTTTTTT. Translated: CASSSGQGGEKLFF.

The chain joins TRBV15 to TRBJ1-3; the D gene is possibly TRBD1 (5 bases). The CDR3 covers 14 residues. Trimming shortened V by 1 base and J by 1 base, and 5 bases separated the two germline ends. Germline V gene lookup returns CDR1 LNHNV and CDR2 YYDKDF (reference sequence). CDR3 in amino acids: CATSRAGSGNTIYF. CDR3 in DNA: TGTGCCACCAGCAGAGCAGGGTCTGGAAACACCATATATTTT.

The rearrangement joins TRBV19 to TRBJ1-5; D call uncertain. This CDR3 spans 14 amino acids. V lost 5 bases and J 0 bases, leaving 8 bases between the germline ends. Germline CDR1 reads LNHDA; CDR2 reads SQIVND (reference sequence). The CDR3 nucleotides are TGTGCCAGTAGTTGGGGAGATAGCAATCAGCCCCAGCATTTT. Amino acid sequence: CASSWGDSNQPQHF.

This sequence joins TRBV28 and TRBJ1-2; the D is unclear. Germline assignment: CDR1 MDHEN and CDR2 SYDVKM. The CDR3 spans 15 residues. V was trimmed by 4 bases and J by 0 bases, leaving 12 bases between them. CDR3 residues: CASSYGRMPNYGYTF. The CDR3 nucleotides are TGTGCCAGCAGTTATGGCAGGATGCCTAACTATGGCTACACCTTC.

This chain connects TRBV5-1 to TRBJ1-1; D unclear. Trimming stripped 0 bases from V and 0 bases from J, with 9 bases between. In germline, CDR1 is SGHRS, CDR2 YFSETQ. The CDR3 is 15 residues long. The CDR3 DNA reads as TGCGCCAGCAGCTTGGCGGGTCCGGTGAACACTGAAGCTTTCTTT. Its protein product is CASSLAGPVNTEAFF. Drawing the rest from reference TRBV5-1 and TRBJ1-1, the complete variable domain is KAGVTQTPRYLIKTRGQQVTLSCSPISGHRSVSWYQQTPGQGLQFLFEYFSETQRNKGNFPGRFSGRQFSNSRSEMNVSTLELGDSALYLCASSLAGPVNTEAFFGQGTRLTVV.

This chain links TRBV7-2 with TRBJ2-2; D ambiguous. This CDR3 is 14 amino acids long. Germline-derived CDR1 and CDR2 are SGHTA and FQGNSA. Trimming took 1 base from V and 3 from J, leaving 6 bases between them. The CDR3 sequence is CASSLDIDTGELFF. The CDR3, as DNA: TGTGCCAGCAGCTTAGATATTGACACCGGGGAGCTGTTTTTT.

The CDR3 is CATSRDRGGGRGHNEQFF. For the CDR3, the DNA is TGTGCCACCAGCAGAGATCGGGGTGGCGGGAGAGGGCACAATGAGCAGTTCTTC. The chain carries TRBV15 and TRBJ2-1; 7 bases are a match to TRBD2. Germline lookup yields CDR1 LNHNV and CDR2 YYDKDF (reference sequence). With 0 bases clipped from V and 5 bases from J, the junction kept 13 bases outside the gene matches. The CDR3 runs to 18 residues.

The chain has TRBV5-6 and TRBJ1-2; no reliable D call. Germline CDR1 SGHDT, CDR2 YYEEEE. Between the trimmed V and J ends, which lost 5 bases and 5 bases, there was a span of 7 bases. This CDR3 is built from 11 residues. This CDR3 is CASRDWYGYTF. The CDR3 region has the DNA TGTGCCAGCAGAGACTGGTATGGCTACACCTTC.

This chain uses TRBV28 with TRBJ1-2; 8 nucleotides match TRBD1. This CDR3 has 13 residues. V trimming: 5 bases; J trimming: 6 bases; junction bases outside the gene matches: 5. CDR1 MDHEN and CDR2 SYDVKM come from the germline V gene. CDR3 nucleotides: TGTGCCAGCAGTCCAAGGACAGGGAATGGCTACACCTTC. Protein: CASSPRTGNGYTF.

The CDR3 protein is CASSIRRASSYNSPLHF. The CDR3 nucleotides read TGTGCCAGTAGTATCCGCAGGGCGAGCTCCTATAATTCACCCCTCCACTTT. The chain is built from TRBV19 and TRBJ1-6; D is perhaps TRBD1 (5 bases). Germline V gives CDR1 LNHDA, CDR2 SQIVND (reference sequence). Trimming pared 3 bases from V and 0 bases from J, leaving 12 bases between. This CDR3 is 17 amino acids long. The whole variable domain, remainder taken from reference TRBV19 and TRBJ1-6, is DGGITQSPKYLFRKEGQNVTLSCEQNLNHDAMYWYRQDPGQGLRLIYYSQIVNDFQKGDIAEGYSVSREKKESFPLTVTSAQKNPTAFYLCASSIRRASSYNSPLHFGNGTRLTVT.

J is TRBJ2-5 and V is TRBV5-4; TRBD2 matches 7 bases. Germline V gene sequence: CDR1 SGHNT, CDR2 YYREEE (reference sequence). The CDR3 is 14 amino acids. V was clipped by 6 bases and J by 5 bases; unmatched bases: 10. CDR3 sequence (DNA): TGTGCCAGCACCGGCCGGGGGGAGTCGGAGACCCAGTACTTC. Its protein is CASTGRGESETQYF.

V is TRBV10-3 and J is TRBJ2-5; D is possibly TRBD1 (5 bases). This CDR3 is 13 amino acids long. The V and J ends lost 3 bases and 10 bases respectively, with 15 bases between them. Germline CDR1 reads ENHRY; CDR2 reads SYGVKD. CDR3 coding DNA: TGTGCCATCAGTGACTCGGTCCAAGGGGTCCAGTACTTC. It encodes CAISDSVQGVQYF.

The chain uses TRBV6-2 or TRBV6-3 and TRBJ2-5, with 7 bases that match TRBD1. Trimming took 2 bases from V and 3 from J; bases not matched to a gene: 9. CDR3 length equals 16 residues. In germline, CDR1 is MNHEY, CDR2 SVGEGT. In DNA form, the CDR3 reads TGTGCCAGCAGTTACGCACCCGGGACAGTTAAAGAGACCCAGTACTTC. Its protein product is CASSYAPGTVKETQYF.

DNA for the CDR3: TGCGCCAGCAGTCCAGGGGGACAGCAATCACTCTATGGCTACACCTTC. It is translated as CASSPGGQQSLYGYTF. This rearrangement joins TRBV23-1 to TRBJ1-2, with 7 bases matching TRBD1. TRBV23-1 is an ORF; its function is uncertain. The length of the CDR3 is 16 residues. The trim removed 4 bases at V and 4 bases at J, leaving 12 bases unmatched.

The chain recombines TRBV5-6 with TRBJ1-2; D uncertain. This CDR3 is 13 amino acids long. The V gene lost 4 bases and the J gene lost 1 base, with 8 bases spanning the gap. In germline, CDR1 is SGHDT, CDR2 YYEEEE. This chain's CDR3 is CASSSGYNYGYTF. As DNA, the CDR3 is TGTGCCAGCAGCAGCGGGTATAACTATGGCTACACCTTC.

The chain links TRBV9 to TRBJ1-3; D call uncertain. V gave up 2 bases and J gave up 4 bases, with 7 bases separating them. The CDR3 totals 13 residues. Germline assignment: CDR1 SGDLS and CDR2 YYNGEE. CDR3 region: CASSVVAGNTIYF. The CDR3 DNA is TGTGCCAGCAGCGTGGTGGCAGGAAACACCATATATTTT.

This clone has a handful of counts. The chain joins TRBV19 to TRBJ2-7, with a tentative D call TRBD1 (6 bases). Germline V CDR1 and CDR2: LNHDA, SQIVND (reference sequence). The CDR3 spans 13 residues. Trimming pared 3 bases from V and 3 bases from J, leaving 9 bases between. DNA of the CDR3: TGTGCCAGTAGTATTCAGGGGAACTACGAGCAGTACTTC. Encoded protein: CASSIQGNYEQYF.

V usage is TRBV4-2 and J usage is TRBJ2-3; D perhaps matches TRBD2 (6 bases). The CDR3 length is 17 residues. V lost 4 bases, J lost 0 bases, and 17 bases lay in between. CDR1 is LGHNA, CDR2 YNFKEQ, per germline. The CDR3 region is CASSPSGKRVSTDTQYF. In DNA form, the CDR3 reads TGTGCCAGCAGCCCCTCTGGGAAGCGGGTGAGCACAGATACGCAGTATTTT.

The J gene is TRBJ2-1, the V gene TRBV6-1; D remains ambiguous. The CDR3 loop spans 15 amino acids. The germline gives CDR1 MNHNS, CDR2 SASEGT. Trimming left V 0 bases short and J 2 bases short, with 8 bases between. This chain's CDR3 is CASSEAAITYNEQFF. The CDR3 nucleotides are TGTGCCAGCAGTGAAGCGGCAATAACCTACAATGAGCAGTTCTTC.

The chain is built from TRBV5-5 and TRBJ2-5; D is perhaps TRBD2 (6 bases). V was clipped by 6 bases and J by 5 bases, with 17 bases between them. Germline V CDR1 and CDR2: SGHKS, YYEKEE (reference sequence). This CDR3 comprises 14 residues. CDR3 nucleotide sequence: TGTGCCAGCAACCGGGCGGGGTTTGTGGAGACCCAGTACTTC. Its protein is CASNRAGFVETQYF.

The V gene is TRBV18, the J gene TRBJ2-3, with D tentatively TRBD1 (6 bases). The CDR3 runs to 14 residues. The germline CDR1 and CDR2 sequences are KGHSH and LQKENI. V shed 3 bases and J shed 4 bases, with 11 bases lying between them. The CDR3 coding sequence is TGTGCCAGCTCACCGACGGACAGTGCAGATACGCAGTATTTT. This gives the protein CASSPTDSADTQYF.

CDR3 nucleotides: TGTGCCAGTAGTTCCACCGGGACAGGGGCTGGCTACACCTTC. Translating it yields CASSSTGTGAGYTF. J is TRBJ1-2 and V is TRBV19; TRBD1 matches at 10 bases. Per the germline V gene, CDR1 is LNHDA and CDR2 is SQIVND (reference sequence). The CDR3 covers 14 residues. V trimming: 5 bases; J trimming: 7 bases; junction bases outside the gene matches: 7. Together with reference TRBV19 and TRBJ1-2, the CDR3 gives the full variable domain: DGGITQSPKYLFRKEGQNVTLSCEQNLNHDAMYWYRQDPGQGLRLIYYSQIVNDFQKGDIAEGYSVSREKKESFPLTVTSAQKNPTAFYLCASSSTGTGAGYTFGSGTRLTVV.

The genes are TRBV3-1 (or the pseudogene TRBV3-2) and TRBJ1-4, with unresolved D. V was shortened by 5 bases and J by 0 bases, with 13 bases between the two germline ends. This CDR3 is built from 16 residues. Germline V gene data show CDR1 as LGHDT and CDR2 as YNNKEL (reference sequence). CDR3 amino acids: CASSTDTYATNEKLFF. DNA for the CDR3: TGTGCCAGCAGCACCGACACTTATGCAACTAATGAAAAACTGTTTTTT.

This chain connects TRBV4-3 to TRBJ2-1; TRBD2 matches at 8 bases. Germline CDR1 and CDR2: LGHNA and YSLEER. Trimming took 0 bases from V and 5 from J; bases not matched to a gene: 6. The CDR3 is made up of 16 amino acids. DNA for the CDR3: TGCGCCAGCAGCCAAGAGGGGACTAGTACCGACAATGAGCAGTTCTTC. Amino acids: CASSQEGTSTDNEQFF.

The chain links TRBV29-1 to TRBJ2-1; 7 bases align to TRBD1. This CDR3 is built from 13 residues. With V trimmed by 1 base and J by 6 bases, 3 bases remained unmatched. The germline V gene has CDR1 SQVTM and CDR2 ANQGSEA. The CDR3 region is CSVEGQGGNEQFF. The CDR3 bases are TGCAGCGTTGAAGGACAGGGTGGCAATGAGCAGTTCTTC.

V usage is TRBV7-2 and J usage is TRBJ2-1, with D perhaps TRBD2 (6 bases). V was clipped by 1 base and J by 9 bases, with 16 bases between them. Per the germline V gene, CDR1 is SGHTA and CDR2 is FQGNSA. The CDR3 spans 15 residues. CDR3 protein: CASSLDRLESSEQFF. CDR3 DNA: TGTGCCAGCAGCTTAGATCGACTAGAAAGTTCTGAGCAGTTCTTC.

The chain employs TRBV5-1 and TRBJ1-6; 10 nucleotides match TRBD1. This CDR3 is 15 amino acids long. With 5 bases clipped from V and 7 bases from J, the junction kept 6 bases outside the gene matches. CDR1 is SGHRS, CDR2 YFSETQ, per germline. CDR3 loop: CASREDRGTNSPLHF. The CDR3 nucleotides read TGCGCCAGCAGGGAGGACAGGGGGACCAATTCACCCCTCCACTTT.